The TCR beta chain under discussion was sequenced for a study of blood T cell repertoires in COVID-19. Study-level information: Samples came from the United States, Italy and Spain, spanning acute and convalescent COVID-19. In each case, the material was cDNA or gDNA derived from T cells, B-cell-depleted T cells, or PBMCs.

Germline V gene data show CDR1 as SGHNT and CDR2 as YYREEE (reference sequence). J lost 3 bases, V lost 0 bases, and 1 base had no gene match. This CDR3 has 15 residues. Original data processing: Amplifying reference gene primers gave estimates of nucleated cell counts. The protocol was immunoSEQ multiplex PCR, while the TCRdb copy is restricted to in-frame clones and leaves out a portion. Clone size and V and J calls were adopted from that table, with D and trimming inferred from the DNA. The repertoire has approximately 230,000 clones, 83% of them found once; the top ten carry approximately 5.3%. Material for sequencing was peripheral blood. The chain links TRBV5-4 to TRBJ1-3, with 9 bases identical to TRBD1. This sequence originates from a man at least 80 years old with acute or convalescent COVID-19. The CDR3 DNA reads TGTGCCAGCAGCTTGGGGACAGGGGTTGGAAACACCATATATTTT. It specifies CASSLGTGVGNTIYF. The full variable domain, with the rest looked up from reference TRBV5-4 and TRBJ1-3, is ETGVTQSPTHLIKTRGQQVTLRCSSQSGHNTVSWYQQALGQGPQFIFQYYREEENGRGNFPPRFSGLQFPNYSSELNVNALELDDSALYLCASSLGTGVGNTIYFGEGSWLTVV.